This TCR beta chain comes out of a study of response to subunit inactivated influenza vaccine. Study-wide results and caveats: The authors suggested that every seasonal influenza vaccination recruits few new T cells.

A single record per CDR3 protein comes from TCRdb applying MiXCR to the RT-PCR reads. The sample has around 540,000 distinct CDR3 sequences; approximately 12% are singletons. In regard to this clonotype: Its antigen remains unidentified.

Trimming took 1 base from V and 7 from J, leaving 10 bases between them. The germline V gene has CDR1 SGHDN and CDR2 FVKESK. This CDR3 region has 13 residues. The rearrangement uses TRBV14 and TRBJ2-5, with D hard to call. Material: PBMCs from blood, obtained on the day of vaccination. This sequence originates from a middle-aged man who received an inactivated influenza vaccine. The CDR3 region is CASSQAVIGTQYF. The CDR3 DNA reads TGTGCCAGCAGCCAAGCCGTAATCGGGACCCAGTACTTC.